This T cell receptor beta chain was sequenced during a study of blood T cell repertoires in COVID-19. CDR1 and CDR2 from the germline V gene are MRHNA and SNTAGT. The CDR3 loop spans 13 amino acids. Trimming removed 6 bases at V and 1 base at J, with 9 bases between. The participants were between about 18 and 90 years old and came from some 25 US areas. Cohort 3 donors were reported recovered after two negative PCRs, clearance, or symptom resolution. Only in-frame clones appear in the TCRdb table, and some are missing; sequencing was by immunoSEQ multiplex PCR. The table has 250,000 to 350,000 clones, around 90% seen once.

The sample was PBMCs or T cells enriched from blood (not recorded which). The source is a woman aged 25 to 45 who had recovered from COVID-19. The rearrangement joins TRBV6-4 to TRBJ1-1; D possibly corresponds to TRBD1 (5 bases). The CDR3 nucleotides are TGTGCCAGCAGCCACAGGACGAACACTGAAGCTTTCTTT. It encodes CASSHRTNTEAFF.